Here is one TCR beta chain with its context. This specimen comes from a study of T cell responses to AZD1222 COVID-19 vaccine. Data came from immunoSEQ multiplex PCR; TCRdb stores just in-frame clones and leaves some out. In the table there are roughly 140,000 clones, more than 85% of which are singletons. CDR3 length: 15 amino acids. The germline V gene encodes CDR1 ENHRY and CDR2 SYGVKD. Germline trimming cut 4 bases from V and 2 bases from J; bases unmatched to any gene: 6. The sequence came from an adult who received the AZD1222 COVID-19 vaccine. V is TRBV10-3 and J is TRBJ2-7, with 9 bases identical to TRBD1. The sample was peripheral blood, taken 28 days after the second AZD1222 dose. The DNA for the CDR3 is TGTGCCATCAGTGGGGCGGGACAGGGAACCTACGAGCAGTACTTC. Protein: CAISGAGQGTYEQYF.